This T cell receptor (beta chain) stems from a study of blood T cell repertoires in COVID-19. The overall study: COVID-19 samples, acute and convalescent, were from the United States, Italy and Spain. From T cells, B-cell-depleted T cells, or PBMCs came the material, which was cDNA or gDNA.

V was cut by 5 bases and J by 0 bases, with 16 bases left in between. CDR3 length: 16 amino acids. Per germline, CDR1 LNHDA and CDR2 SQIVND (reference sequence). Methods used by the authors: Nucleated cell number was recorded as an estimate derived from reference gene primer amplification. Clones were sequenced by immunoSEQ multiplex PCR, and TCRdb holds only the in-frame ones, with some missing. V, J and clone size were drawn from that table, and D and trimming were deduced from the DNA. The sample yields approximately 240,000 clones, about 83% seen once. The material sequenced was peripheral blood. The receptor comes from a human donor in a cohort sampled during active COVID-19. This sequence joins TRBV19 and TRBJ1-2, with a weak D call TRBD1 (6 bases). The DNA of the CDR3 is TGTGCCAGTAGTTCCTCTTCGGACAGTCCTAACTATGGCTACACCTTC. It specifies CASSSSSDSPNYGYTF.